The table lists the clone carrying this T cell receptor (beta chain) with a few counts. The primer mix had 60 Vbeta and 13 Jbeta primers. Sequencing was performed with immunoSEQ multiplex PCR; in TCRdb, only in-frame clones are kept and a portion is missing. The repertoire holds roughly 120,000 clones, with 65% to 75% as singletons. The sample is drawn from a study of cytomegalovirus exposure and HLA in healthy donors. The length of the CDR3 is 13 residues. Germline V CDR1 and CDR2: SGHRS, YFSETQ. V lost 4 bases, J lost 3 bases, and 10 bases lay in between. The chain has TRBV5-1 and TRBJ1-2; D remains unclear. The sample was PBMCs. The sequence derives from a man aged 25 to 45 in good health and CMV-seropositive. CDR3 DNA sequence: TGCGCCAGCAGCCTCCTCGGGGACTATGGCTACACCTTC. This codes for CASSLLGDYGYTF.